Each of the 28 T cell receptor beta chains below was sequenced from the same sample in a study of early T cells in non-severe SARS-CoV-2 infection. TCRdb used MiXCR to reprocess the 5' RACE reads, holding one entry per CDR3 protein. The table records about 35,000 distinct CDR3 sequences, about 4.7% of them present only once. The source material was whole blood. The receptors originated from an adult who was a healthcare worker with PCR-confirmed SARS-CoV-2 infection or an uninfected control (not recorded which).

The chain links TRBV12-3 or TRBV12-4 to TRBJ1-5, with D hard to call. V lost 6 bases to trimming and J lost 4 bases, with 16 bases between them. The CDR3 covers 15 residues. CDR3 residues: CASSLGRRLNQPQHF. DNA of the CDR3: TGTGCCAGCAGCCTTGGACGGAGATTAAATCAGCCCCAGCATTTT.

There are many counts of this clonotype. V is TRBV29-1 and J is TRBJ1-3; D is undetermined. The CDR3 covers 13 residues. V was pared by 7 bases and J by 3 bases, with 13 bases between. The germline V gene encodes CDR1 SQVTM and CDR2 ANQGSEA. The CDR3 DNA follows: TGCAGCGGCGGGGTTGGGAGTGGAAACACCATATATTTT. This translates into CSGGVGSGNTIYF.

V is TRBV3-1 and J is TRBJ2-5; D tentatively reads TRBD1 or TRBD2 (6 bases each). CDR3 length: 15 amino acids. The V end was cut by 1 base, the J end by 2 bases, with 11 bases between. CDR1 and CDR2 from the germline V gene are LGHDT and YNNKEL (reference sequence). The CDR3 loop is CASSQVGGRQETQYF. CDR3 bases: TGTGCCAGCAGCCAAGTCGGGGGCCGGCAAGAGACCCAGTACTTC.

This clonotype was observed many times. V is TRBV7-8 and J is TRBJ1-2; unclear D gene. The germline gives CDR1 SGHVS, CDR2 FQNEAQ. The CDR3 is made up of 13 amino acids. Trimming took 5 bases from V and 3 from J, leaving 10 bases between them. The CDR3 reads CASSPAPDYGYTF. The CDR3 DNA is TGTGCCAGCAGCCCAGCGCCGGACTATGGCTACACCTTC.

The CDR3 loop reads CSAPSGGGTQYF. CDR3 nucleotide sequence: TGCAGTGCGCCCTCAGGGGGGGGTACGCAGTATTTT. The V gene is TRBV20-1, the J gene TRBJ2-3; D possibly uses TRBD1 or TRBD2 (7 bases each). The CDR3 is 12 residues long. V gave up 6 bases and J gave up 8 bases, with 15 bases separating them. The germline V gene has CDR1 DFQATT and CDR2 SNEGSKA (reference sequence).

This clonotype has only a few counts. The V call is TRBV12-3 or TRBV12-4, the J call TRBJ2-3; the match to TRBD2 covers 11 bases. J was trimmed by 7 bases and V by 3 bases; bases with no gene match: 9. This CDR3 spans 16 amino acids. The CDR3 nucleotides read TGTGCCAGCAGTTTCTCTAGCGGGGGGACCGCCCATACGCAGTATTTT. Amino acids: CASSFSSGGTAHTQYF.

The table lists this clonotype with a few counts. The V call is TRBV4-2, the J call TRBJ2-5, with 13 nucleotides matching TRBD2. The CDR3 runs 17 residues. Per germline, CDR1 LGHNA and CDR2 YNFKEQ. The V segment lost 4 bases and the J segment 2 bases; nucleotides outside the gene matches: 7. CDR3 sequence: CASSPGTSGVNQETQYF. The CDR3 nucleotides are TGTGCCAGCAGCCCCGGGACTAGCGGGGTGAATCAAGAGACCCAGTACTTC.

In this sample, this clonotype turned up a few times. The chain is built from TRBV7-2 and TRBJ2-5; D possibly uses TRBD1 or TRBD2 (6 bases each). V lost 2 bases to trimming and J lost 5 bases, with 12 bases between them. CDR3 length equals 14 residues. Per the germline V gene, CDR1 is SGHTA and CDR2 is FQGNSA. This chain's CDR3 is CASSLNGGGETQYF. DNA for the CDR3: TGTGCCAGCAGCTTAAACGGGGGCGGGGAGACCCAGTACTTC.

This clonotype showed up many times. This chain connects TRBV11-3 to TRBJ2-3; 15 positions agree with TRBD2. Germline CDR1 reads SGHNT; CDR2 reads YENEEA. Trimming removed 5 bases from V and 6 bases from J; junction bases left unmatched: 9. The CDR3 covers 17 residues. This CDR3 reads CASSMRTSGGAADTQYF. The CDR3 nucleotides read TGTGCCAGCAGCATGAGGACTAGCGGGGGGGCCGCGGATACGCAGTATTTT. Based on the CDR3 plus reference TRBV11-3 and TRBJ2-3, the full variable domain is EAGVVQSPRYKIIEKKQPVAFWCNPISGHNTLYWYLQNLGQGPELLIRYENEEAVDDSQLPKDRFSAERLKGVDSTLKIQPAELGDSAVYLCASSMRTSGGAADTQYFGPGTRLTVL.

In its sample, this clonotype was seen a few times. The chain joins TRBV7-3 to TRBJ2-3, with 7 bases that match TRBD1. The CDR3 totals 16 residues. V gave up 2 bases and J gave up 1 base; unmatched junction bases: 6. Germline loops: CDR1 SGHTA, CDR2 FQGTGA. The CDR3, as DNA: TGTGCCAGCAGCTTATTAGGAGGACAGGGCACAGATACGCAGTATTTT. Translation gives CASSLLGGQGTDTQYF.

This clonotype was seen many times. The J gene is TRBJ1-5, the V gene TRBV6-6; D may be TRBD1 (6 bases). V was pared by 2 bases and J by 4 bases, with 15 bases between. In germline, CDR1 is MNHNY, CDR2 SVGAGI (reference sequence). The CDR3 runs 16 residues. CDR3 bases: TGTGCCAGCAGTTACGATCGAGGCAGGGGAAATCAGCCCCAGCATTTT. Translation gives CASSYDRGRGNQPQHF.

V usage is TRBV5-1 and J usage is TRBJ2-5; no firm D call. Trimming stripped 4 bases from V and 5 bases from J, with 12 bases between. Germline V gene data show CDR1 as SGHRS and CDR2 as YFSETQ. The CDR3 has 13 amino acids. CDR3 residues: CASSTRVYETQYF. In nucleotides, the CDR3 is TGCGCCAGCAGCACCCGAGTTTACGAGACCCAGTACTTC. Combining the CDR3 with reference TRBV5-1 and TRBJ2-5 gives the whole variable domain KAGVTQTPRYLIKTRGQQVTLSCSPISGHRSVSWYQQTPGQGLQFLFEYFSETQRNKGNFPGRFSGRQFSNSRSEMNVSTLELGDSALYLCASSTRVYETQYFGPGTRLLVL.

The chain has TRBV19 and TRBJ2-2, with D maybe TRBD1 (6 bases). Germline V lookup: CDR1 LNHDA, CDR2 SQIVND (reference sequence). There are 14 residues in the CDR3. V lost 8 bases to trimming and J lost 3 bases, with 13 bases between them. Here the CDR3 DNA reads TGTGCCAGTGCCACAGGGCGGGACACCGGGGAGCTGTTTTTT. Its translation is CASATGRDTGELFF. Combining the CDR3 with reference TRBV19 and TRBJ2-2 gives the whole variable domain DGGITQSPKYLFRKEGQNVTLSCEQNLNHDAMYWYRQDPGQGLRLIYYSQIVNDFQKGDIAEGYSVSREKKESFPLTVTSAQKNPTAFYLCASATGRDTGELFFGEGSRLTVL.

Only a few counts were recorded for this clonotype. This sequence joins TRBV6-5 and TRBJ2-2; D is perhaps TRBD2 (6 bases). The V gene's germline CDR1 is MNHEY and CDR2 SVGAGI. The CDR3 has 17 amino acids. The V end was cut by 4 bases, the J end by 5 bases, with 20 bases between. CDR3 sequence: CASSSKRVPLSTGELFF. CDR3 bases: TGTGCCAGCAGTTCGAAGCGGGTCCCTCTATCTACCGGGGAGCTGTTTTTT.

The table lists this clonotype with many counts. This CDR3 is CSASKTSGVYNEQFF. The CDR3 DNA follows: TGCAGTGCTAGCAAGACTAGCGGGGTATACAATGAGCAGTTCTTC. V and J are TRBV20-1 and TRBJ2-1; TRBD2 aligns across 11 bases. The germline V gene has CDR1 DFQATT and CDR2 SNEGSKA (reference sequence). J was trimmed by 4 bases and V by 3 bases; bases with no gene match: 5. This CDR3 is built from 15 residues.

This clonotype occurred a few times. The V and J genes are TRBV20-1 and TRBJ2-3; tentative D call: TRBD1 (6 bases). The V end lost 3 bases, the J end lost 2 bases, and 9 bases lay between the germline ends. The CDR3 loop spans 13 amino acids. Per germline, CDR1 DFQATT and CDR2 SNEGSKA (reference sequence). This CDR3 is CSARGAATDTQYF. CDR3 sequence (DNA): TGCAGTGCTAGGGGGGCAGCCACAGATACGCAGTATTTT.

The chain links TRBV5-1 to TRBJ1-1, with D possibly matching TRBD1 (5 bases). The CDR3 consists of 13 residues. In germline, CDR1 is SGHRS, CDR2 YFSETQ. V was cut by 4 bases and J by 6 bases, with 13 bases left in between. CDR3 DNA: TGCGCCAGCAGCATCGGGGGGAGGGCTGAAGCTTTCTTT. Amino acids: CASSIGGRAEAFF.

This clonotype was counted many times. This rearrangement joins TRBV12-3 or TRBV12-4 to TRBJ2-7; 9 nucleotides match TRBD1. The length of the CDR3 is 14 residues. The junction had 3 bases not matched to a gene; V was cut back by 3 bases and J by 3 bases. CDR3 DNA: TGTGCCAGCAGTTTTGGGACAGGGATCTACGAGCAGTACTTC. Translating gives CASSFGTGIYEQYF.

In this sample, this clonotype turned up many times. The gene calls are TRBV20-1 and TRBJ1-2; weak D call: TRBD1 (5 bases). CDR3 length equals 16 residues. V lost 3 bases and J 7 bases, leaving 24 bases between the germline ends. Germline CDR1 is DFQATT and CDR2 is SNEGSKA (reference sequence). CDR3 region: CSARQGVVEENLGYTF. The CDR3 DNA sequence: TGCAGTGCTAGGCAGGGAGTCGTTGAGGAGAATCTTGGCTACACCTTC.

The chain employs TRBV10-3 and TRBJ2-7, with D possibly TRBD1 on 5 matching bases. Germline V gene sequence: CDR1 ENHRY, CDR2 SYGVKD. This CDR3 contains 12 residues. Trimming cost V 8 bases and J 4 bases, with 12 bases left between them. Here the CDR3 DNA reads TGTGCCATCGGTTCTAGGGGATACGAGCAGTACTTC. Protein: CAIGSRGYEQYF.

This clonotype was recorded many times. The chain joins TRBV9 to TRBJ2-7; 9 nucleotides align to TRBD2. This CDR3 has 15 residues. The V and J ends lost 4 bases and 2 bases, in that order; junction bases with no gene match: 7. CDR1 and CDR2 from the germline V gene are SGDLS and YYNGEE. The CDR3 loop reads CASSPALAGAYEQYF. CDR3 sequence (DNA): TGTGCCAGCAGCCCAGCACTAGCGGGTGCCTACGAGCAGTACTTC.

The rearrangement joins TRBV3-1 to TRBJ2-7; 7 bases fit TRBD1. Trimming cost V 4 bases and J 4 bases; bases outside gene matches: 4. This CDR3 spans 13 amino acids. CDR1 and CDR2 from the germline V gene are LGHDT and YNNKEL (reference sequence). CDR3: CASSRDRLYEQYF. CDR3 DNA: TGTGCCAGCAGCCGGGACAGACTTTACGAGCAGTACTTC.

In its sample, this clonotype was seen a few times. The chain couples TRBV4-3 to TRBJ2-1; D unresolved. With 1 base removed from V and 5 bases from J, the gap between germline ends came to 12 bases. Germline V lookup: CDR1 LGHNA, CDR2 YSLEER. This CDR3 is built from 15 residues. The CDR3 DNA is TGCGCCAGCAGCCAAGGTATCCTCGGAAACAATGAGCAGTTCTTC. As protein: CASSQGILGNNEQFF.

The sample holds many counts of this clonotype. The chain is built from TRBV5-1 and TRBJ2-2; the match to TRBD1 covers 11 bases. CDR1 and CDR2 from the germline V gene are SGHRS and YFSETQ. This CDR3 region has 15 residues. V lost 5 bases to trimming and J lost 6 bases; unmatched junction nucleotides: 6. CDR3 sequence: CASRADRGHAGELFF. The CDR3 nucleotides are TGCGCCAGCAGGGCGGACAGGGGGCACGCCGGGGAGCTGTTTTTT. The entire variable domain, with the rest obtained from reference TRBV5-1 and TRBJ2-2, is as follows: KAGVTQTPRYLIKTRGQQVTLSCSPISGHRSVSWYQQTPGQGLQFLFEYFSETQRNKGNFPGRFSGRQFSNSRSEMNVSTLELGDSALYLCASRADRGHAGELFFGEGSRLTVL.

This rearrangement joins TRBV6-6 to TRBJ2-7; TRBD2 matches at 8 bases. The CDR3 sequence is 17 residues long. J lost 3 bases, V lost 0 bases, and 10 bases had no gene match. The germline gives CDR1 MNHNY, CDR2 SVGAGI (reference sequence). For the CDR3, the DNA is TGTGCCAGCAGTTACTCGAGGGGCAGCGGGGGCCTCTACGAGCAGTACTTC. It translates to CASSYSRGSGGLYEQYF.

This clonotype was detected only a few times. The chain uses TRBV5-4 and TRBJ2-1, with TRBD2 matching 15 bases. J lost 5 bases, V lost 0 bases, and 9 bases had no gene match. The CDR3 is 19 amino acids. Germline V CDR1 and CDR2: SGHNT, YYREEE (reference sequence). CDR3 DNA sequence: TGTGCCAGCAGCTTGGGCCCTTTCGGACTAGCGGGGGGGGACAATGAGCAGTTCTTC. It translates to CASSLGPFGLAGGDNEQFF.

This clonotype was detected only a few times. The V call is TRBV5-6, the J call TRBJ1-5; tentatively, D is TRBD1 (5 bases). CDR1 is SGHDT and CDR2 is YYEEEE in the germline V gene. The CDR3 extends over 15 amino acids. The ends were cut back, 1 base at V and 2 bases at J, with 10 bases in the middle. CDR3 nucleotide sequence: TGTGCCAGCAGCTTGATGGGAGGGGGCAATCAGCCCCAGCATTTT. Translating it yields CASSLMGGGNQPQHF.

This clonotype was seen repeatedly, ten times or more. The V call is TRBV20-1, the J call TRBJ2-3; unclear D gene. Germline assignment: CDR1 DFQATT and CDR2 SNEGSKA (reference sequence). V lost 3 bases, J lost 2 bases, and 9 bases lay in between. This CDR3 comprises 13 residues. CDR3: CSASQFPTDTQYF. The DNA of the CDR3 is TGCAGTGCTAGCCAATTCCCCACAGATACGCAGTATTTT.